This entry features one TCR beta chain sequence. Its antigen is unidentified. This entry comes from a study of blood T cells in healthy people across ages. Overall study findings and caveats: There was a strong correlation between TCR beta diversity and naive T cell percentage. Getting older went along with TCR beta diversity per million T cells dropping roughly linearly.

Between the trimmed V and J ends, which lost 3 bases and 1 base, there was a span of 12 bases. The length of the CDR3 is 15 residues. Primed by a sample-barcoded 5' primer and a J-beta primer mix, a second PCR proceeded for roughly 6 to 12 cycles. TCRdb ran MiXCR on the 5' RACE reads and lists one entry per CDR3 protein. The sample yields more than 500,000 distinct CDR3 sequences, about a quarter seen once. This same sample was also part of a study on T cells of mothers and their children. That work contributes: The cDNA synthesis received all extracted RNA, at 1.5 ug per 15 ul. In each mother, TCR beta CDR3 reads exceeded 8.5 million; in each child, they numbered approximately 3.3 million.

The gene calls are TRBV12-3 or TRBV12-4 and TRBJ1-1, with D hard to call. Input material: blood. This clonotype was sampled from a boy younger than 10 in good health. The CDR3: CASSFPSRRNTEAFF. DNA for the CDR3: TGTGCCAGCAGTTTCCCGAGCAGGAGGAACACTGAAGCTTTCTTT.